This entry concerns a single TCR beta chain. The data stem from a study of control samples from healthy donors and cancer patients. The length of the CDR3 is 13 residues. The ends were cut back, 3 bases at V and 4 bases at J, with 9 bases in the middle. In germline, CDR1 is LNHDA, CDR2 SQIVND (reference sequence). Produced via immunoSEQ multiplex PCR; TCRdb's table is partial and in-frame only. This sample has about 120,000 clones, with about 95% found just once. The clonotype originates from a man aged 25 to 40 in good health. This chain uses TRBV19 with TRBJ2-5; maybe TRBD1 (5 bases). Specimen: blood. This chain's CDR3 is CASSIGQGETQYF. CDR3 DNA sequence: TGTGCCAGTAGTATTGGGCAGGGAGAGACCCAGTACTTC.